This TCR beta chain was documented in a study of OX40 agonist ivuxolimab in advanced cancers. Background on the study: It was permissible to have had prior anti-PD-1, anti-PD-L1 or anti-CTLA-4 therapy, and around 40% had some.

TCRdb's table, derived via immunoSEQ multiplex PCR, lists solely in-frame clones and lacks some. The table lists fewer than 85,000 clones, just under 95% of them singletons. Worth noting for this clone: Its antigen is still unknown.

General study results and limits: Circulating CD4+ and CD8+ T cells showed clonal expansion by week 6 at 0.1 to 3.0 mg/kg.

Sequencing used CD4+ or CD8+ T cells sorted from blood, obtained in a trial of the OX40 agonist ivuxolimab. The TCR originated in an adult with an advanced solid tumor such as melanoma, head and neck, liver or kidney cancer.

CDR3 bases: TGTGCCAGCAGCCTAAGTCAGGGGGCGACGGAAGGCTACACCTTC. Translated: CASSLSQGATEGYTF. J is TRBJ1-2 and V is TRBV4-2; 8 bases align to TRBD1. The germline V gene encodes CDR1 LGHNA and CDR2 YNFKEQ. V was pared by 4 bases and J by 8 bases, with 12 bases of the junction left unmatched. The CDR3 runs 15 residues.